Following are 31 T cell receptor beta chains from one sample sequenced in a study of blood T cell repertoires in COVID-19. Profiling relied on immunoSEQ multiplex PCR, and the TCRdb table lists in-frame clones only, not all of them. Here the sample spans roughly 340,000 clones, more than 80% being singletons. Material: peripheral blood. The receptors were sampled from a woman aged 25 to 39 with COVID-19, enrolled during active disease.

The chain employs TRBV14 and TRBJ2-5, with D possibly matching TRBD2 (8 bases). Germline lookup yields CDR1 SGHDN and CDR2 FVKESK. CDR3 length: 15 amino acids. The V gene lost 1 base and the J gene lost 14 bases, with 23 bases spanning the gap. The DNA for the CDR3 is TGTGCCAGCAGCCAAGCCTTCGCACGGGGGGGGACAGTTTACTTC. This encodes CASSQAFARGGTVYF.

The rearrangement joins TRBV18 to TRBJ2-1, with 12 bases identical to TRBD2. The CDR3 has 15 residues. Trimming cost V 4 bases and J 7 bases; bases outside gene matches: 5. Germline V CDR1 and CDR2: KGHSH, LQKENI. CDR3 sequence reads: CASSQGLAGINEQFF. The CDR3 region has the DNA TGTGCCAGCTCACAGGGACTAGCGGGCATTAATGAGCAGTTCTTC.

The chain links TRBV6-6 to TRBJ2-6; D might be TRBD1 (6 bases). This CDR3 has 17 amino acids. The V gene lost 5 bases and the J gene lost 2 bases, with 16 bases spanning the gap. Germline assignment: CDR1 MNHNY and CDR2 SVGAGI (reference sequence). The CDR3: CASSPPGQFAGANVLTF. For the CDR3, the DNA is TGTGCCAGCAGTCCCCCCGGACAGTTCGCTGGGGCCAACGTCCTGACTTTC.

V usage is TRBV19 and J usage is TRBJ1-2, with 9 nucleotides matching TRBD1. The length of the CDR3 is 15 residues. Germline V gives CDR1 LNHDA, CDR2 SQIVND (reference sequence). Losses at the gene ends were 4 bases for V and 4 bases for J; bases not matched to a gene: 7. In DNA form, the CDR3 reads TGTGCCAGTAGTACGGGACAGGGCCGGGGCTATGGCTACACCTTC. Translating gives CASSTGQGRGYGYTF.

The genes are TRBV10-2 and TRBJ2-1, with 9 bases that match TRBD1. CDR1 and CDR2 from the germline V gene are WSHSY and SAAADI. The trim removed 0 bases at V and 9 bases at J, leaving 9 bases unmatched. The CDR3 has 16 amino acids. The CDR3 bases are TGCGCCAGCAGTGAGTCGGGGGGACAGGGAAGCACTGAGCAGTTCTTC. This translates into CASSESGGQGSTEQFF.

V is TRBV29-1 and J is TRBJ1-4; possible D gene TRBD1, 6 bases. The V end was cut by 5 bases, the J end by 5 bases, with 15 bases between. This CDR3 region has 14 residues. Germline loops: CDR1 SQVTM, CDR2 ANQGSEA. The CDR3 spells CSVSKGGSNEKLFF. CDR3 coding DNA: TGCAGCGTTTCTAAAGGGGGTTCGAATGAAAAACTGTTTTTT.

The CDR3 loop reads CASKENYGYTF. CDR3 nucleotides: TGTGCCAGTAAGGAGAACTATGGCTACACCTTC. V usage is TRBV19 and J usage is TRBJ1-2; D ambiguous. V dropped 7 bases and J dropped 2 bases, with 5 bases sitting between them. Germline V gene lookup returns CDR1 LNHDA and CDR2 SQIVND (reference sequence). This CDR3 comprises 11 residues.

For the CDR3, the DNA is TGTGCCAGCAGTTACTCGAGGAGTAGGTCAGGGCAGGGGCAGTTCTTC. Its translation: CASSYSRSRSGQGQFF. The chain is built from TRBV6-5 and TRBJ2-1; a weak D match, TRBD1 (5 bases). V was trimmed by 0 bases and J by 12 bases, leaving 21 bases between them. Germline CDR1 is MNHEY and CDR2 is SVGAGI. The CDR3 runs 16 residues.

J is TRBJ2-7 and V is TRBV7-9, with 8 bases fitting TRBD1. The ends lost 6 bases at V and 7 bases at J; junction bases unmatched: 8. Germline V gene lookup returns CDR1 SEHNR and CDR2 FQNEAQ (reference sequence). The CDR3 covers 13 residues. The CDR3: CASSPDRAPEQYF. The CDR3 DNA follows: TGTGCCAGCAGTCCGGACAGGGCCCCGGAGCAGTACTTC. Looking up the rest from reference TRBV7-9 and TRBJ2-7 gives the full variable domain: DTGVSQNPRHKITKRGQNVTFRCDPISEHNRLYWYRQTLGQGPEFLTYFQNEAQLEKSRLLSDRFSAERPKGSFSTLEIQRTEQGDSAMYLCASSPDRAPEQYFGPGTRLTVT.

J is TRBJ1-2 and V is TRBV19, with D hard to call. Germline V gene data show CDR1 as LNHDA and CDR2 as SQIVND (reference sequence). CDR3 length: 15 amino acids. The V end was cut by 4 bases, the J end by 2 bases, with 14 bases between. This chain's CDR3 is CASSTTVFLNYGYTF. Here the CDR3 DNA reads TGTGCCAGTAGTACTACAGTGTTTCTAAACTATGGCTACACCTTC.

This clone was seen only a few times. This chain uses TRBV15 with TRBJ2-1; 11 positions agree with TRBD2. The germline V gene has CDR1 LNHNV and CDR2 YYDKDF (reference sequence). V shed 5 bases and J 4 bases; nucleotides not matched to a gene: 13. The CDR3 contains 18 residues. The CDR3 DNA sequence: TGTGCCACCAGCGCGTGGGGTTCCGGGACTAGCGGTTACAATGAGCAGTTCTTC. Encoded protein: CATSAWGSGTSGYNEQFF. Using reference TRBV15 and TRBJ2-1 for the parts outside the CDR3, the full variable domain is DAMVIQNPRYQVTQFGKPVTLSCSQTLNHNVMYWYQQKSSQAPKLLFHYYDKDFNNEADTPDNFQSRRPNTSFCFLDIRSPGLGDTAMYLCATSAWGSGTSGYNEQFFGPGTRLTVL.

The chain combines TRBV4-1 with TRBJ1-1, with 9 bases that match TRBD1. This CDR3 region has 18 residues. The ends lost 1 base at V and 5 bases at J; junction bases unmatched: 14. Germline assignment: CDR1 MGHRA and CDR2 YSYEKL. CDR3 loop: CASSQAVGLSQGATEAFF. CDR3 in DNA: TGCGCCAGCAGCCAAGCGGTTGGACTCTCACAGGGGGCGACTGAAGCTTTCTTT.

This chain joins TRBV28 and TRBJ1-1; 9 bases align to TRBD1. The germline CDR1 and CDR2 sequences are MDHEN and SYDVKM. Trimming at V came to 3 bases and at J to 5 bases, leaving 7 bases not matched to a gene. This CDR3 comprises 15 residues. Here the CDR3 DNA reads TGTGCCAGCAGTTTGGGCGGACAGGGGAGGACTGAAGCTTTCTTT. It is translated as CASSLGGQGRTEAFF.

The chain has TRBV14 and TRBJ1-6, with 10 positions matching TRBD1. The junction had 4 bases not matched to a gene; V was cut back by 5 bases and J by 6 bases. CDR3 length: 15 residues. From germline, CDR1 is SGHDN and CDR2 FVKESK. The CDR3 reads CASSTGQGINSPLHF. The DNA for the CDR3 is TGTGCCAGCAGCACGGGACAGGGGATTAATTCACCCCTCCACTTT. Variable domain in full (rest from reference TRBV14 and TRBJ1-6): EAGVTQFPSHSVIEKGQTVTLRCDPISGHDNLYWYRRVMGKEIKFLLHFVKESKQDESGMPNNRFLAERTGGTYSTLKVQPAELEDSGVYFCASSTGQGINSPLHFGNGTRLTVT.

This clone occurred once. Distinct nucleotide sequences in the sample also encode this CDR3. CDR3 nucleotide sequence: TGTGCCAGCAGTTTAGGGACACAAGAGACCCAGTACTTC. Amino acid sequence: CASSLGTQETQYF. V and J are TRBV12-3 or TRBV12-4 and TRBJ2-5, with D tentatively TRBD1 (5 bases). V was clipped by 1 base and J by 2 bases, with 5 bases between them. The CDR3 loop spans 13 amino acids.

The chain carries TRBV20-1 and TRBJ1-6; the match to TRBD1 covers 11 bases. J was trimmed by 10 bases and V by 3 bases; bases with no gene match: 14. This CDR3 has 17 amino acids. Germline CDR1 reads DFQATT; CDR2 reads SNEGSKA (reference sequence). CDR3 sequence reads: CSASRGQGDLGGSPLHF. Here the CDR3 DNA reads TGCAGTGCTAGTAGGGGACAGGGGGACCTTGGTGGGTCACCCCTCCACTTT.

The chain uses TRBV29-1 and TRBJ1-2, with a weak D call TRBD1 (6 bases). This CDR3 has 13 residues. Germline CDR1 and CDR2: SQVTM and ANQGSEA. V dropped 3 bases and J dropped 6 bases, with 14 bases sitting between them. The CDR3 DNA follows: TGCAGCGTTGACAGGGGCGCGGGCGATGGCTACACCTTC. It translates to CSVDRGAGDGYTF.

The chain is built from TRBV28 and TRBJ2-7; 9 bases align to TRBD1. CDR1 is MDHEN and CDR2 is SYDVKM in the germline V gene. This CDR3 has 13 residues. Losses at the gene ends were 8 bases for V and 4 bases for J; bases not matched to a gene: 6. CDR3 nucleotide sequence: TGTGCCAGCTCAAGGGGACAGGGTTACGAGCAGTACGTC. The encoded protein is CASSRGQGYEQYV.

The chain couples TRBV5-8 to TRBJ2-7; D unresolved. The CDR3 is 15 amino acids. CDR1 and CDR2 from the germline V gene are SGHTS and YDEGEE. Trimming stripped 1 base from V and 5 bases from J, with 16 bases between. CDR3 DNA sequence: TGTGCCAGCAGCTTGTCCCTCGAGTCTACCGACGAGCAGTACTTC. This codes for CASSLSLESTDEQYF.

J is TRBJ1-2 and V is TRBV11-3; weak D call: TRBD1 (5 bases). V gave up 0 bases and J gave up 14 bases, with 13 bases separating them. The CDR3 totals 12 residues. The germline CDR1 and CDR2 sequences are SGHNT and YENEEA. The CDR3 spells CASSLDRGDLTF. The CDR3 nucleotides are TGTGCCAGCAGCTTAGATAGGGGCGACTTAACCTTC.

The V call is TRBV15, the J call TRBJ2-5; possible D gene TRBD2, 5 bases. This CDR3 is built from 13 residues. The V end was cut by 0 bases, the J end by 7 bases, with 9 bases between. Per the germline V gene, CDR1 is LNHNV and CDR2 is YYDKDF (reference sequence). CDR3 residues: CATSREGSWTQYF. DNA of the CDR3: TGTGCCACCAGCAGAGAGGGGAGTTGGACCCAGTACTTC.

This clone was counted once. The chain is built from TRBV4-3 and TRBJ2-1; 9 bases map to TRBD1. CDR1 and CDR2 (germline): LGHNA, YSLEER. J lost 6 bases, V lost 0 bases, and 6 bases had no gene match. The CDR3 spans 16 residues. The CDR3 nucleotides are TGCGCCAGCAGCCAAGAAGGCTCGACAGGGGGCAATGAGCAGTTCTTC. It yields the protein CASSQEGSTGGNEQFF.

The genes are TRBV19 and TRBJ1-6, with 8 bases that match TRBD1. CDR1 is LNHDA and CDR2 is SQIVND in the germline V gene (reference sequence). J gave up 8 bases and V 5 bases, and 5 bases lay outside the gene matches. CDR3 length equals 14 residues. The CDR3 DNA reads as TGTGCCAGTAGTGCTGGACAGGGTTATTCACCCCTCCACTTT. It codes for CASSAGQGYSPLHF.

This chain joins TRBV10-3 and TRBJ2-2, with a tentative D call TRBD1 (5 bases). The CDR3 has 13 amino acids. Trimming removed 5 bases from V and 4 bases from J, with 8 bases in between. Germline CDR1 is ENHRY and CDR2 is SYGVKD. CDR3 in amino acids: CAISSDSTGELFF. CDR3 bases: TGTGCCATCAGTTCTGACAGCACCGGGGAGCTGTTTTTT.

The chain uses TRBV5-1 and TRBJ1-5, with 7 bases matching TRBD1. Germline CDR1 SGHRS, CDR2 YFSETQ. This CDR3 has 15 residues. With 1 base clipped from V and 3 bases from J, the junction kept 4 bases outside the gene matches. The CDR3 coding sequence is TGCGCCAGCAGCTTGACAGGGGCTATCAATCAGCCCCAGCATTTT. This gives the protein CASSLTGAINQPQHF.

The rearrangement uses TRBV12-3 or TRBV12-4 and TRBJ2-1; possibly TRBD1 for D (6 bases). V lost 3 bases to trimming and J lost 6 bases, with 9 bases between them. The CDR3 is made up of 13 amino acids. The CDR3 region has the DNA TGTGCCAGCAGTTTGGACAGAGGCAATGAGCAGTTCTTC. Amino acids: CASSLDRGNEQFF.

This chain joins TRBV9 and TRBJ2-5, with D possibly matching TRBD2 (6 bases). The germline V gene encodes CDR1 SGDLS and CDR2 YYNGEE. The CDR3 is made up of 15 amino acids. Trimming pared 3 bases from V and 2 bases from J, leaving 14 bases between. The CDR3 DNA follows: TGTGCCAGCAGCGGGCTTTTAGCGGAACAAGAGACCCAGTACTTC. This translates into CASSGLLAEQETQYF.

This clone was counted once. V and J are TRBV5-4 and TRBJ2-2; TRBD1 aligns across 7 bases. The CDR3 totals 16 residues. In germline, CDR1 is SGHNT, CDR2 YYREEE (reference sequence). The V and J ends lost 3 bases and 1 base, in that order; junction bases with no gene match: 6. This chain's CDR3 is CASSWDSEMNTGELFF. DNA for the CDR3: TGTGCCAGCAGCTGGGACAGTGAAATGAACACCGGGGAGCTGTTTTTT. Full variable domain (remainder filled in from reference TRBV5-4 and TRBJ2-2): ETGVTQSPTHLIKTRGQQVTLRCSSQSGHNTVSWYQQALGQGPQFIFQYYREEENGRGNFPPRFSGLQFPNYSSELNVNALELDDSALYLCASSWDSEMNTGELFFGEGSRLTVL.

V gene TRBV7-9 combines with J gene TRBJ2-2; 13 bases align to TRBD2. The CDR3 sequence is 19 residues long. The junction had 10 bases not matched to a gene; V was cut back by 5 bases and J by 1 base. Germline V lookup: CDR1 SEHNR, CDR2 FQNEAQ (reference sequence). The CDR3 reads CASSLRKGLAGENTGELFF. CDR3 DNA: TGTGCCAGCAGCCTACGGAAAGGACTAGCGGGAGAGAACACCGGGGAGCTGTTTTTT.

The V gene is TRBV28, the J gene TRBJ2-7; TRBD2 matches 8 bases. The germline V gene has CDR1 MDHEN and CDR2 SYDVKM. The length of the CDR3 is 15 residues. The V gene end was trimmed by 3 bases and the J gene end by 2 bases; junction bases not matched to a gene: 6. The CDR3 protein is CASSFGLRGAYEQYV. CDR3 DNA: TGTGCCAGCAGTTTCGGGCTGCGGGGGGCCTACGAGCAGTACGTC.

V gene TRBV7-2 combines with J gene TRBJ1-1; TRBD1 aligns across 9 bases. The V segment lost 6 bases and the J segment 10 bases; nucleotides outside the gene matches: 12. This CDR3 is 14 amino acids long. The germline V gene encodes CDR1 SGHTA and CDR2 FQGNSA. The CDR3 region is CASSPIPGQGRAFF. The DNA of the CDR3 is TGTGCCAGCAGTCCAATTCCGGGACAGGGAAGAGCTTTCTTT.